Below, 6 T cell receptor beta chains from the same sample are listed, as sequenced in a study of cytomegalovirus exposure and HLA in healthy donors. With 60 Vbeta and 13 Jbeta primers, the PCR was carried out. Libraries were prepared by immunoSEQ multiplex PCR; TCRdb keeps only in-frame clonotypes and omits some of them. The sample consists of 140,000 or so clones, over 75% of them appearing once. Input material: PBMCs. Receptors originate from a woman between 40 and 50 years old in good health and CMV-seronegative.

This clone was observed a single time. The chain combines TRBV2 with TRBJ2-7; D perhaps matches TRBD1 (6 bases). The CDR3 has 13 amino acids. V shed 3 bases and J shed 1 base, with 7 bases lying between them. From germline, CDR1 is SNHLY and CDR2 FYNNEI. CDR3 region: CASSDRGSYEQYF. CDR3 nucleotides: TGTGCCAGCAGTGACAGGGGTTCCTACGAGCAGTACTTC.

The chain recombines TRBV4-2 with TRBJ1-6; D perhaps matches TRBD1 (6 bases). Germline V gene sequence: CDR1 LGHNA, CDR2 YNFKEQ. The V and J ends lost 2 bases and 7 bases respectively, with 9 bases between them. The CDR3 has 14 amino acids. The CDR3 nucleotides are TGTGCCAGCAGCCAACCCGGGACAAATTCACCCCTCCACTTT. Translated: CASSQPGTNSPLHF.

CDR3 bases: TGTGCCAGCAGCTCCGGGACAGGGACCTACGAGCAGTACTTC. Amino acid sequence: CASSSGTGTYEQYF. The gene calls are TRBV7-2 and TRBJ2-7; 9 positions agree with TRBD1. The CDR3 consists of 14 residues. The V segment lost 4 bases and the J segment 2 bases; nucleotides outside the gene matches: 3. Germline V gene lookup returns CDR1 SGHTA and CDR2 FQGNSA.

The V gene is TRBV11-2, the J gene TRBJ1-2; 7 bases are a match to TRBD1. After removal of 3 bases from V and 2 bases from J, the junction contained 6 bases not matched to a gene. The CDR3 consists of 15 residues. CDR1 is SGHAT and CDR2 is FQNNGV in the germline V gene. CDR3 bases: TGTGCCAGCAGCTTTTCCAGGGGGGTGAACTATGGCTACACCTTC. Its translation is CASSFSRGVNYGYTF.

This clone has just one count. The rearrangement uses TRBV18 and TRBJ1-1; D may be TRBD1 (6 bases). CDR1 and CDR2 from the germline V gene are KGHSH and LQKENI. V gave up 3 bases and J gave up 5 bases, with 16 bases separating them. CDR3 size: 15 residues. The CDR3 DNA reads TGTGCCAGCTCACCCACAGGGCAGGGCAGGACTGAAGCTTTCTTT. Translating gives CASSPTGQGRTEAFF.

The V gene is TRBV6-5, the J gene TRBJ2-5; D gene uncertain. Germline V gene lookup returns CDR1 MNHEY and CDR2 SVGAGI. V was cut by 0 bases and J by 2 bases, with 13 bases left in between. The CDR3 sequence is 16 residues long. The CDR3 DNA is TGTGCCAGCAGTTACTCGAGTGGGTGGGCTCAAGAGACCCAGTACTTC. This sequence encodes CASSYSSGWAQETQYF.